This T cell receptor beta chain was profiled in a study of blood T cell repertoires in COVID-19. About the study: The study drew acute and convalescent COVID-19 samples from the United States, Italy and Spain. PBMCs, B-cell-depleted T cells, or T cells were the source of the cDNA or gDNA that made up the material.

This CDR3 region has 16 residues. Trimming cost V 6 bases and J 7 bases; bases outside gene matches: 11. Per the germline V gene, CDR1 is MDHEN and CDR2 is SYDVKM. As handled by the study authors: Amplification of reference gene primers provided the estimated nucleated cell counts. The assay was immunoSEQ multiplex PCR, and TCRdb's table has in-frame clones only and misses some. V and J calls and clone size are copied from that table; D and trimming were computed from the DNA. Among some 15,000 clones listed, about 91% were seen once. The sequencing sample was made of peripheral blood. This TCR came from a human donor in a cohort sampled during active COVID-19. The chain has TRBV28 and TRBJ2-1, with 11 bases aligning to TRBD2. The CDR3 loop reads CASRDVTSGSGNEQFF. The CDR3, as DNA: TGTGCCAGCAGAGATGTCACTAGCGGGAGTGGAAATGAGCAGTTCTTC.